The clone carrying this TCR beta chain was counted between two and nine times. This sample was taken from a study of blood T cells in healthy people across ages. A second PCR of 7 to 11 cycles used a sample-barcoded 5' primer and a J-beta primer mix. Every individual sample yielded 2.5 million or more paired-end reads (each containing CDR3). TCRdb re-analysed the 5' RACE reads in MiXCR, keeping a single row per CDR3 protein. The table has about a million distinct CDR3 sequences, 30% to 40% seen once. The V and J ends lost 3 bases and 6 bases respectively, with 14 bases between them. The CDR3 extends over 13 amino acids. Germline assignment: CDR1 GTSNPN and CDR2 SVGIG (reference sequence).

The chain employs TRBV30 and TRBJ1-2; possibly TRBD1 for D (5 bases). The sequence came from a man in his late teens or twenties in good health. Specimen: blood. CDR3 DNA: TGTGCCTGGAGCCCCGGCAGGGATCATGGCTACACCTTC. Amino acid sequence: CAWSPGRDHGYTF.